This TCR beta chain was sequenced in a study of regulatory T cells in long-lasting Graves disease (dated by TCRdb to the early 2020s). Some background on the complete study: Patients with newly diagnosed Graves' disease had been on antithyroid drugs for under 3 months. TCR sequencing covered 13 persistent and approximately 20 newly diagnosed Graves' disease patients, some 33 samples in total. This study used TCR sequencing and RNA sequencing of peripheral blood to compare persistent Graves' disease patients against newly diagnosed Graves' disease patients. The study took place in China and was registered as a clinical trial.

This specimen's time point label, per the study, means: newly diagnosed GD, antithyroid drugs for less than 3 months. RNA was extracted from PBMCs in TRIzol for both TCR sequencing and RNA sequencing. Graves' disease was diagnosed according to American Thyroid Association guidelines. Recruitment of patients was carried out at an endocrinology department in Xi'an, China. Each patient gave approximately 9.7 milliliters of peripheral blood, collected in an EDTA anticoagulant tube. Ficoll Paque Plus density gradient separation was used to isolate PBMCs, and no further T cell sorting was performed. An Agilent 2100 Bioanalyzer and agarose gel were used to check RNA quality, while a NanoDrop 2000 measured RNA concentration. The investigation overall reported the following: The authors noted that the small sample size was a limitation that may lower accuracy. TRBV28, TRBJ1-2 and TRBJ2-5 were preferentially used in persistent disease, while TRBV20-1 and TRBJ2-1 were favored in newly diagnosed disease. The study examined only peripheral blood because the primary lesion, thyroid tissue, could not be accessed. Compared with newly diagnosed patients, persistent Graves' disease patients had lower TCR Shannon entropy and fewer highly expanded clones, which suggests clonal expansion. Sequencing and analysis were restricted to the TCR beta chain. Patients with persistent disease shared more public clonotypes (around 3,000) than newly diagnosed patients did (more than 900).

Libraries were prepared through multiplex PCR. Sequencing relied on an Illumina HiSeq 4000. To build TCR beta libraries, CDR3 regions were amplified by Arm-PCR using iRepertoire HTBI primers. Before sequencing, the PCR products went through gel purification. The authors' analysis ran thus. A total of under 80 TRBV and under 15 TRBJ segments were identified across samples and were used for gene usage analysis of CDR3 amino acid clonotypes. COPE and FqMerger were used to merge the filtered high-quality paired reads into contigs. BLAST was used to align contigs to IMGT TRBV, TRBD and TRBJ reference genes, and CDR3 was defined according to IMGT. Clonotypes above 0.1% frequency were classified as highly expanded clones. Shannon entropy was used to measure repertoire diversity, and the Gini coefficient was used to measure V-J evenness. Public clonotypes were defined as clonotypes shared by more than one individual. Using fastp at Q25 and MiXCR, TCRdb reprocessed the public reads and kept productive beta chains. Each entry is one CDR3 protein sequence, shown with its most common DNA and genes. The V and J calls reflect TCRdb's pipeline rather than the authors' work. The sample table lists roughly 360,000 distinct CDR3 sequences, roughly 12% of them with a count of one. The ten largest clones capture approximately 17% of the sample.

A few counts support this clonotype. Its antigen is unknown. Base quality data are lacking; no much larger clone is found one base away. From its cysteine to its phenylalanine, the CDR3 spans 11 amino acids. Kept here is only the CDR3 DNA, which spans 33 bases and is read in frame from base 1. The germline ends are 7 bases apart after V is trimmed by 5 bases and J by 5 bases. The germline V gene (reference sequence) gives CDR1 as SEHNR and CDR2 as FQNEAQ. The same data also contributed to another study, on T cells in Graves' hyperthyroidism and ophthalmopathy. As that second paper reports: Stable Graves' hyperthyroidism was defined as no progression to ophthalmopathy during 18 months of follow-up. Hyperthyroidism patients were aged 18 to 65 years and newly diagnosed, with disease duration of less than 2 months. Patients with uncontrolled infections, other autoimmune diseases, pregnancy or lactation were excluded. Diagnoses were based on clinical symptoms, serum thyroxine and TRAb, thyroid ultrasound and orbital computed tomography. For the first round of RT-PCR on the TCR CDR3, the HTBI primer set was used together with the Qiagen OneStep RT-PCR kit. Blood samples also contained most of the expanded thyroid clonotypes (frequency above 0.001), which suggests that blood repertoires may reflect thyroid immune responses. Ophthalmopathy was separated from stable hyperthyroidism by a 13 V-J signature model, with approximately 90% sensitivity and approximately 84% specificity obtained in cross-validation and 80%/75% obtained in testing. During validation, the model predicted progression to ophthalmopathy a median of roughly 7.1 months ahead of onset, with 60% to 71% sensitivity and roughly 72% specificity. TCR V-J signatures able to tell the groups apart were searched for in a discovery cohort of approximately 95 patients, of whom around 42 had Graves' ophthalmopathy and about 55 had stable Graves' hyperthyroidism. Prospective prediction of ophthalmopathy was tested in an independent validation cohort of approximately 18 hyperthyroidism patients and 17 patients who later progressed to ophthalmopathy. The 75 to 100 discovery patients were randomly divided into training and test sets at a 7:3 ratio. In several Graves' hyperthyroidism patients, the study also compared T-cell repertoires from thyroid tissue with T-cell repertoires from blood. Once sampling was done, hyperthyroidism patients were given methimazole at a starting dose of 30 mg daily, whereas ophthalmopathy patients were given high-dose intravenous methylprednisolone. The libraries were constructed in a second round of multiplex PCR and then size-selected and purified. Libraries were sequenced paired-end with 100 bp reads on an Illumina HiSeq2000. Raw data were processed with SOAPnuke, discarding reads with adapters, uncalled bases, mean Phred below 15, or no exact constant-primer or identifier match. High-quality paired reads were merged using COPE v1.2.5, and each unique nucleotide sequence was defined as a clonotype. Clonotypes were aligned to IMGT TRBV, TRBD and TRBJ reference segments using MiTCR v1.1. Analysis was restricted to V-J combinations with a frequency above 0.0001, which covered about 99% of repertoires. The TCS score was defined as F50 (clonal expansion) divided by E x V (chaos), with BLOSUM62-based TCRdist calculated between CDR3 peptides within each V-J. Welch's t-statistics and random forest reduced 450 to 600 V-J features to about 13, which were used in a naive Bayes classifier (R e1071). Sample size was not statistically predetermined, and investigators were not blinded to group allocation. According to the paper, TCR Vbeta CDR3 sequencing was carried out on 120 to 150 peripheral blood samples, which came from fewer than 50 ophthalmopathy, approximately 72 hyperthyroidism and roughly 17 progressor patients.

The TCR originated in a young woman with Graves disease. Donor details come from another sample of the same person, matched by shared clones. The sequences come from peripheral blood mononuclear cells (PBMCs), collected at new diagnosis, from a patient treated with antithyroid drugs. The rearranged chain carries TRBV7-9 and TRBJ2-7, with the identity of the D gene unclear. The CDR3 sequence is CASSEQDEQYF. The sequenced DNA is TGTGCCAGCAGCGAGCAGGACGAGCAGTACTTC.